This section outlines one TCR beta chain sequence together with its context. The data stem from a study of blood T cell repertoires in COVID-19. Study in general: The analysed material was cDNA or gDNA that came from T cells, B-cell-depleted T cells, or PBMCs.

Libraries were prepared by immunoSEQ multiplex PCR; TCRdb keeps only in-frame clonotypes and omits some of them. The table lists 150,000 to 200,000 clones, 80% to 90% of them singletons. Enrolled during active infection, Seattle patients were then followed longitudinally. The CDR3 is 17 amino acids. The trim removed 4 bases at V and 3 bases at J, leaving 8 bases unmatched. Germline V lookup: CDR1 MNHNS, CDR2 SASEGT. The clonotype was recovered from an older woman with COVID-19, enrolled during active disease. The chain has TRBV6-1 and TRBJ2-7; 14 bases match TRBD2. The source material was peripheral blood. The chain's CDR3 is CASSGQGLAGVGYEQYF. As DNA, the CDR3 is TGTGCCAGCAGTGGGCAGGGACTAGCGGGAGTGGGCTACGAGCAGTACTTC.